Listed below are T cell receptor beta chains from one sample, sequenced in a study of blood T cell repertoires in COVID-19. Produced via immunoSEQ multiplex PCR; TCRdb's table is partial and in-frame only. The data contain some 40,000 clones, around nine tenths of them singletons. What was sequenced was peripheral blood. These receptors originate from a man aged 50-59 years with COVID-19, enrolled during active disease. CDR3s include the opening cysteine and the closing phenylalanine or tryptophan. Fields, in order: CDR3 protein, V gene, CDR3 length, J gene.

CAISESGQGNNEQFF TRBV10-3 15 TRBJ2-1
CASSFFRGSTWVQYF TRBV5-6 15 TRBJ2-7
CASSLTFTRTSSNEQFF TRBV5-1 17 TRBJ2-1
CASSAGQGYTDTQYF TRBV27 15 TRBJ2-3
CASSQDTGLNYGYTF TRBV4-1 15 TRBJ1-2
CASMRVNTEAFF TRBV7-2 12 TRBJ1-1
CASSEARRTGTYGELFF TRBV2 17 TRBJ2-2
CASSQEAGVSF TRBV3-1/TRBV3-2 11 TRBJ2-7
CASSPSGGKNIQYF TRBV5-1 14 TRBJ2-4
CSASTGVGGELFF TRBV20-1 13 TRBJ2-2
CSVRRGTGTSYEQYF TRBV29-1 15 TRBJ2-7
CASSQRSTPTGELFF TRBV3-1/TRBV3-2 15 TRBJ2-2
CASSFFGMNTEAFF TRBV27 14 TRBJ1-1
CASSLIGGEFYEQYF TRBV7-2 15 TRBJ2-7
CASSYTDTYGYTF TRBV6-6 13 TRBJ1-2
CSASYREGPGTQYF TRBV20-1 14 TRBJ2-5
CASSPRALGQGANTEAFF TRBV7-6 18 TRBJ1-1
CATSEPTSGRSNEQFF TRBV15 16 TRBJ2-1
CARSPDRGNTIYF TRBV5-3 13 TRBJ1-3
CAIRGDGTSGRAGQFF TRBV10-3 16 TRBJ2-1
CASSFSGRVTGELFF TRBV27 15 TRBJ2-2
CASSLGPAGGPTDTQYF TRBV7-2 17 TRBJ2-3
CASGWRRQETQYF TRBV3-1/TRBV3-2 13 TRBJ2-5
CASSATGSSGNTIYF TRBV9 15 TRBJ1-3
CATSDSGRVDQPQHF TRBV24-1 15 TRBJ1-5
CASSQDIAGYNEQFF TRBV4-3 15 TRBJ2-1
CASRQPGQGNTEAFF TRBV4-1 15 TRBJ1-1
CASSQEQREGLRWQETQYF TRBV4-1 19 TRBJ2-5
CASPGTEGVQGYTF TRBV6-5 14 TRBJ1-2
CASSLLQWGETEAFF TRBV7-9 15 TRBJ1-1
CASSVGGDYNEQFF TRBV25-1 14 TRBJ2-1
CASSTSTGVVRVKTEAFF TRBV6-2/TRBV6-3 18 TRBJ1-1
CASSLVGGPPEQYF TRBV5-4 14 TRBJ2-7
CASSSQTGGDEKLFF TRBV6-5 15 TRBJ1-4